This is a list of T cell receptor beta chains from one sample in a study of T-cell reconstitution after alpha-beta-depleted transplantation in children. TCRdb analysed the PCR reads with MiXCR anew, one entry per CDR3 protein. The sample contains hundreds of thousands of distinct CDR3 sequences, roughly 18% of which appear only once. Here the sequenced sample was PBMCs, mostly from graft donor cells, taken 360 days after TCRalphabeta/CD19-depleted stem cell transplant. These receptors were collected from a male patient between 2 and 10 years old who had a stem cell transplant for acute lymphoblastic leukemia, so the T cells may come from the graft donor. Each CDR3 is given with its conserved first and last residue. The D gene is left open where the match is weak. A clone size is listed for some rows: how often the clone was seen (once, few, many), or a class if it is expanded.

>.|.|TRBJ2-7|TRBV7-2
CASSLVGGQLSSYEQYF
TGTGCCAGCAGCTTAGTGGGGGGACAACTTAGCTCCTACGAGCAGTACTTC
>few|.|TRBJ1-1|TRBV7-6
CASSPTGALGTEAFF
TGTGCCAGCAGCCCAACTGGGGCGTTAGGGACTGAAGCTTTCTTT
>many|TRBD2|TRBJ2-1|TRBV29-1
CSVEGSGRAESEQFF
TGCAGCGTAGAGGGTAGCGGGAGGGCAGAGAGTGAGCAGTTCTTC
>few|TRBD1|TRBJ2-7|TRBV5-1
CASSLAVTGEYEQYF
TGCGCCAGCAGCTTGGCGGTGACAGGGGAATACGAGCAGTACTTC
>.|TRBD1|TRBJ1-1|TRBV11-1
CASSGRTGSTEAFF
TGTGCCAGCAGCGGAAGGACAGGGAGCACTGAAGCTTTCTTT
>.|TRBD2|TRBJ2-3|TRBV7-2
CASSSHSSGAPTDTQYF
TGTGCCAGCAGCTCTCACTCTAGCGGGGCTCCGACAGATACGCAGTATTTT
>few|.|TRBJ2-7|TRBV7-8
CASSSGSGRDYEQYF
TGTGCCAGCAGCTCCGGGAGCGGACGGGACTACGAGCAGTACTTC
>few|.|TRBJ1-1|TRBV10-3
CAISEGQIMNTEAFF
TGTGCCATCAGTGAGGGACAGATCATGAACACTGAAGCTTTCTTT
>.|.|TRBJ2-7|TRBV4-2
CASSHRLVYEQYF
TGTGCCAGCAGCCACCGACTAGTGTACGAGCAGTACTTC
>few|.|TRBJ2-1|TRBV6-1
CASRPGPRGSHNEQFF
TGTGCCAGCAGGCCCGGTCCGCGGGGCTCCCACAATGAGCAGTTCTTC
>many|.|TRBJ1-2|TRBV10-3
CAISGADYGYTF
TGTGCCATTTCAGGGGCGGACTATGGCTACACCTTC
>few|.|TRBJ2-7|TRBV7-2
CASSLAWGVQYEQYF
TGTGCCAGCAGCCTAGCTTGGGGAGTTCAATACGAGCAGTACTTC
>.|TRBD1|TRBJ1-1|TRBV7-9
CASSLNRGGIAEAFF
TGTGCCAGCAGCCTCAACAGGGGAGGAATAGCTGAAGCTTTCTTT
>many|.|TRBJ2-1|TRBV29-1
CSVGNESWNPYNEQFF
TGCAGCGTTGGGAATGAATCATGGAACCCCTACAATGAGCAGTTCTTC